This T cell receptor (beta chain) was retrieved from a study of identical twins (TCRdb year 2016). With respect to the entire study: To test whether fetal clonotypes persist, this study deep-sequenced TCR alpha and beta repertoires from monozygotic twins, from unrelated adults of various ages, and from cord blood. To rule out contamination, replicate twin experiments were performed at different times with different library preparation protocols.

The research as a whole found: Zero-insertion analyses could be partly confounded by invariant T cells such as MAIT and iNKT, though diverse VJ usage argued against such confounding for most clonotypes. Conclusions relied on cross-sectional statistical analysis, since the same donors could not be followed over many years. Out-of-frame TCR alpha sequences shared between twins showed an excess of low generation-probability sequences compared with coincidental sharing between unrelated individuals. Abundant cord blood beta clonotypes had fewer insertions, young adult naive repertoires showed a similar but weaker trend, and memory repertoires showed no such trend. In monozygotic twins, recombination models systematically underestimated out-of-frame TCR alpha sharing, but the models matched the sharing seen between unrelated individuals. A weaker excess of twin sharing was found in beta out-of-frame sequences because the signal-to-noise ratio was lowered by fewer shared sequences.

Comments on this clonotype: Its antigen remains unidentified. Base qualities were left out, and no much larger clone turns up one base away.

The junction carries 9 bases between V and J, which are trimmed by 2 bases and 0 bases respectively. Inclusive of the bounding cysteine and phenylalanine, the CDR3 is 15 residues long. Only CDR3 DNA is held: 45 bases, read in frame from base 1. Taken from the germline V gene, the CDR1 and CDR2 loops are MNHEY and SVGEGT. Receptor amplification or capture employed 5' RACE. The instrument given in TCRdb is Illumina HiSeq 2000. Template switching added a universal primer binding site, and the final cDNA carried a unique molecular identifier that allowed TCR cDNA molecules to be counted accurately. First-strand cDNA for TCR alpha and beta chains was synthesized from specific primers in the conserved constant-segment region. To control for contamination, each cDNA library was double barcoded with a SMART-Mk sample barcode plus Illumina barcodes. TruSeq adapter sequences, together with Illumina sample barcodes, were added in two successive PCR steps. The TCR alpha and beta cDNA libraries were sequenced on the Illumina HiSeq platform using custom primers. On the study's bioinformatics: MiGEC was used to process raw reads and extract unique molecular identifiers, and MiXCR was used to find CDR3 positions. Recombination models were inferred per individual with the repgenHMM and IGoR tools using an EM algorithm. Shared clonotypes were analyzed with the tcR package in R, and sharing was normalized by the product of cloneset sizes. To study raw recombination without the effects of thymic and clonal selection, out-of-frame nonproductive sequences were analyzed. TCRdb reanalyzed the raw reads on its own, using fastp at Q25 for trimming and MiXCR for clone calling, and kept in-frame beta chains. Records with the same CDR3 protein are collapsed into one entry carrying the most frequent genes and DNA. The V and J calls reflect TCRdb's pipeline rather than the authors' work. The sample table contains hundreds of thousands of distinct CDR3 sequences; only one count was recorded for 8% to 9% of them. Less than 2.5% of the sample lies in the top ten.

All donors were healthy Caucasians. Three pairs of female monozygotic twins, all aged about 18 to 29 years, made up the twin cohort. Using Miltenyi CD45RO+ enrichment and human naive T-cell isolation kits, memory (CD45RO+) and naive T cells were isolated from PBMC. The sample was also linked to a second study, of yellow fever vaccine responses in identical twins. Taken from the second paper: The authors reported that the T cell response to vaccination in identical twins appeared partly convergent and partly personalized. In identical twins, the study followed T cell clones that responded to the vaccine with precision.

Rearrangement joined TRBV6-2 or TRBV6-3 to TRBJ2-3; the D gene is perhaps TRBD2, from 5 matching bases. The clonotype was recovered from a young woman in good health. Sequencing was performed on memory (CD45RO+) T cells sorted from blood. The cell subset or site label for this specimen denotes: CD45RO+ enriched T cells. The nucleotide sequence reads as follows: TGTGCCAGCAGTTACGGCCCGGGGAGCACAGATACGCAGTATTTT. Protein translation: CASSYGPGSTDTQYF.